This passage covers 13 T cell receptor beta chains from one sample sequenced in a study of T cell repertoires in cytomegalovirus infection. TCRdb independently ran MiXCR on the reads; one entry per CDR3 protein. The sample has around 450,000 distinct CDR3 sequences, 25% to 40% seen once. The material sequenced was PBMCs. The receptors were sampled from a human donor in good health (CMV status not recorded). Some clones in this sample may be carry-over from other donors' samples.

This clonotype was counted a few times. J is TRBJ1-1 and V is TRBV7-2; D unresolved. Germline loops: CDR1 SGHTA, CDR2 FQGNSA. Trimming took 0 bases from V and 3 from J, leaving 20 bases between them. The CDR3 is 18 amino acids. The CDR3: CASSLARGREMLHTEAFF. Here the CDR3 DNA reads TGTGCCAGCAGCTTAGCGCGAGGGAGGGAAATGCTGCACACTGAAGCTTTCTTT.

This clonotype came up a few times. The V and J genes are TRBV6-2 or TRBV6-3 and TRBJ2-3; no reliable D call. V lost 0 bases to trimming and J lost 4 bases, with 8 bases between them. CDR1 and CDR2 from the germline V gene are MNHEY and SVGEGT. The CDR3 has 14 amino acids. CDR3 amino acids: CASSYSTVPDTQYF. The CDR3 region has the DNA TGTGCCAGCAGTTACTCGACGGTGCCAGATACGCAGTATTTT.

This clonotype was seen only a few times. V usage is TRBV7-9 and J usage is TRBJ2-7; TRBD1 matches at 8 bases. Germline V gene lookup returns CDR1 SEHNR and CDR2 FQNEAQ (reference sequence). The CDR3 contains 17 residues. Germline trimming cut 5 bases from V and 5 bases from J; bases unmatched to any gene: 17. The CDR3 DNA reads as TGTGCCAGCAGCCCTGGACTGTCTCGACAGGGGAGGCACGAGCAGTACTTC. Translation: CASSPGLSRQGRHEQYF.

Comment on this clonotype: The missing conserved phenylalanine or tryptophan at the end of this CDR3 makes a read error likely. The gene calls are TRBV6-2 or TRBV6-3 and TRBJ2-7; TRBD1 aligns across 10 bases. Trimming cost V 0 bases and J 3 bases; bases outside gene matches: 8. This CDR3 is built from 17 residues. Germline-derived CDR1 and CDR2 are MNHEY and SVGEGT. The CDR3 nucleotides read TGTGCCAGCAGTTACTCGGCTCCCGGACAGGGGGTCTACGAGCAGTACTGC. Its protein product is CASSYSAPGQGVYEQYC.

This clonotype was seen a handful of times. The chain employs TRBV6-5 and TRBJ2-1; D call uncertain. This CDR3 is 12 amino acids long. V was pared by 5 bases and J by 7 bases, with 9 bases between. Germline CDR1 is MNHEY and CDR2 is SVGAGI. This CDR3 is CASSRHINEQFF. The CDR3, as DNA: TGTGCCAGCAGTCGACACATTAATGAGCAGTTCTTC.

CDR3 loop: CASSYDIAGGLIEQFF. As DNA, the CDR3 is TGTGCCAGCAGCTACGACATAGCGGGGGGGCTTATTGAGCAGTTCTTC. J is TRBJ2-1 and V is TRBV11-1; 11 nucleotides agree with TRBD2. CDR3 length: 16 residues. Germline assignment: CDR1 SGHAT and CDR2 FQDESV (reference sequence). J gave up 9 bases and V 4 bases, and 11 bases lay outside the gene matches.

There are a few counts of this clonotype. J is TRBJ1-6 and V is TRBV28; D unresolved. This CDR3 spans 15 amino acids. The V gene lost 8 bases and the J gene lost 8 bases, with 19 bases spanning the gap. From germline, CDR1 is MDHEN and CDR2 SYDVKM. CDR3 protein: CASDGKRGYYSPLHF. In DNA, the CDR3 is TGTGCCAGCGATGGAAAGCGGGGATACTATTCACCCCTCCACTTT.

To note about this clonotype: Germline and junction disagree at one end, which may indicate a read error. The chain combines TRBV28 with TRBJ2-3; TRBD2 aligns across 12 bases. The CDR3 contains 15 residues. Germline values: CDR1 MDHEN, CDR2 SYDVKM. CDR3 nucleotides: TGTGCCCGCAGACAGACTAGCGGGGGCCCGGGTACGCAGTATTTT. It encodes CARRQTSGGPGTQYF.

Comment on this clonotype: Just one base apart from a much larger clone, this may be a read error. The chain has TRBV7-2 and TRBJ2-1; D may be TRBD1 or TRBD2 (6 bases each). This CDR3 comprises 13 residues. CDR1 and CDR2 from the germline V gene are SGHTA and FQGNSA. CDR3 sequence reads: CASSKTGRNEQLF. In DNA form, the CDR3 reads TGTGCCAGCAGCAAAACAGGGAGGAATGAGCAGTTATTC.

V gene TRBV19 combines with J gene TRBJ2-7; D may match TRBD1 or TRBD2 (5 bases each). CDR3 length equals 16 residues. V shed 4 bases and J shed 4 bases, with 20 bases lying between them. The germline CDR1 and CDR2 sequences are LNHDA and SQIVND (reference sequence). This chain's CDR3 is CASSKIWGWSFYEQYF. CDR3 nucleotides: TGTGCCAGTAGTAAAATATGGGGGTGGTCTTTTTACGAGCAGTACTTC.

The chain has TRBV6-1 and TRBJ1-1; D ambiguous. Per germline, CDR1 MNHNS and CDR2 SASEGT. The CDR3 has 15 residues. Trimming shortened V by 4 bases and J by 4 bases, and 16 bases separated the two germline ends. The DNA of the CDR3 is TGTGCCAGCAGTGTTGAGGGAACCGGAAGCACTGAAGCTTTCTTT. It yields the protein CASSVEGTGSTEAFF.

The table lists this clonotype with many counts. The chain links TRBV7-2 to TRBJ2-1, with TRBD2 identical over 10 bases. After removal of 2 bases from V and 3 bases from J, the junction contained 1 base not matched to a gene. This CDR3 spans 15 amino acids. Per germline, CDR1 SGHTA and CDR2 FQGNSA. The chain's CDR3 is CASSLLAGVYNEQFF. CDR3 DNA sequence: TGTGCCAGCAGCTTACTAGCGGGAGTCTACAATGAGCAGTTCTTC.

This clonotype was seen ten or more times. The chain combines TRBV12-3 or TRBV12-4 with TRBJ1-4; D is ambiguous. This CDR3 has 15 residues. The V end was cut by 0 bases, the J end by 6 bases, with 11 bases between. Here the CDR3 reads CASSLANPSDEKLFF. CDR3 nucleotides: TGTGCCAGCAGTTTAGCGAATCCGTCGGATGAAAAACTGTTTTTT.